This entry lists 21 T cell receptor beta chains sequenced from one sample in a study of CD8 T cells in Susac syndrome. The RNA input was about 0.5 to 1 ug, and it was reverse transcribed with random hexamers. TCRdb re-analysed the immunoSEQ multiplex PCR reads in MiXCR, keeping a single row per CDR3 protein. Among under 300,000 distinct CDR3 sequences listed, about 96% were seen once. Sequenced: CD4+ T cells from PBMCs. These receptors originate from a human donor with Susac syndrome.

This sequence joins TRBV30 and TRBJ1-2; 8 bases agree with TRBD1. Germline V gene data show CDR1 as GTSNPN and CDR2 as SVGIG (reference sequence). The CDR3 extends over 13 amino acids. The V segment lost 5 bases and the J segment 4 bases; nucleotides outside the gene matches: 6. The DNA of the CDR3 is TGTGCCTGGGGACAGGGAAGACGCTATGGCTACACCTTC. Translated: CAWGQGRRYGYTF.

The chain recombines TRBV6-5 with TRBJ1-2; TRBD1 agrees at 9 bases. V was pared by 5 bases and J by 4 bases, with 5 bases of the junction left unmatched. The CDR3 sequence is 14 residues long. Germline CDR1 and CDR2: MNHEY and SVGAGI. CDR3: CASSERDRVYGYTF. The CDR3 region has the DNA TGTGCCAGCAGTGAAAGGGACAGGGTCTATGGCTACACCTTC.

The V and J genes are TRBV9 and TRBJ2-3; D uncertain. V lost 0 bases to trimming and J lost 4 bases, with 3 bases between them. This CDR3 comprises 12 residues. The V gene's germline CDR1 is SGDLS and CDR2 YYNGEE. This chain's CDR3 is CASSVDSDTQYF. As DNA, the CDR3 is TGTGCCAGCAGCGTAGACTCAGATACGCAGTATTTT. The entire variable domain, with the rest obtained from reference TRBV9 and TRBJ2-3, is as follows: DSGVTQTPKHLITATGQRVTLRCSPRSGDLSVYWYQQSLDQGLQFLIQYYNGEERAKGNILERFSAQQFPDLHSELNLSSLELGDSALYFCASSVDSDTQYFGPGTRLTVL.

V and J are TRBV6-2 or TRBV6-3 and TRBJ1-1, with D hard to call. With 5 bases removed from V and 4 bases from J, the gap between germline ends came to 11 bases. In germline, CDR1 is MNHEY, CDR2 SVGEGT. The CDR3 contains 13 residues. For the CDR3, the DNA is TGTGCCAGCAGTGTTGTGGGTAGCACTGAAGCTTTCTTT. Translating it yields CASSVVGSTEAFF.

This chain connects TRBV30 to TRBJ1-1; 8 positions match TRBD1. The CDR3 loop spans 13 amino acids. V trimming: 7 bases; J trimming: 4 bases; junction bases outside the gene matches: 8. CDR1 is GTSNPN, CDR2 SVGIG, per germline (reference sequence). CDR3 nucleotide sequence: TGTGCCTACAAACAGGGGGTGGCCACTGAAGCTTTCTTT. Its protein product is CAYKQGVATEAFF.

This clonotype was detected only once. The V gene is TRBV18, the J gene TRBJ1-2; no firm D call. CDR3 length equals 15 residues. Trimming removed 3 bases from V and 2 bases from J, with 13 bases in between. Germline V gives CDR1 KGHSH, CDR2 LQKENI. CDR3 nucleotides: TGTGCCAGCTCACCCTCCGTGTCGGGGAACTATGGCTACACCTTC. Translating gives CASSPSVSGNYGYTF.

J is TRBJ2-7 and V is TRBV12-5; D remains unclear. Germline CDR1 and CDR2: LGHNT and FRNRAP. The CDR3 totals 14 residues. V gave up 5 bases and J gave up 2 bases, with 13 bases separating them. The CDR3 sequence: CASGPPHQAYEQYF. The CDR3 DNA follows: TGTGCTAGTGGTCCCCCACATCAGGCCTACGAGCAGTACTTC.

The rearrangement uses TRBV10-3 and TRBJ2-3; 11 nucleotides line up with TRBD1. Germline V CDR1 and CDR2: ENHRY, SYGVKD. The CDR3 is 14 residues long. Unmatched junction bases numbered 6, after V lost 7 bases and J lost 6 bases. The CDR3 spells CAITSDRGHDTQYF. CDR3 DNA sequence: TGTGCCATCACCTCGGACAGGGGGCACGATACGCAGTATTTT.

J is TRBJ2-1 and V is TRBV5-1; possible D gene TRBD1, 6 bases. Germline CDR1 and CDR2: SGHRS and YFSETQ. The CDR3 loop spans 16 amino acids. Trimming took off 4 bases at V and 5 bases at J, with 19 bases between the two ends. In DNA, the CDR3 is TGCGCCAGCAGCATGGCGGCAGGGGCCGGTCACAATGAGCAGTTCTTC. As protein: CASSMAAGAGHNEQFF.

The V and J genes are TRBV29-1 and TRBJ2-7; D is uncertain. V was shortened by 6 bases and J by 6 bases, with 18 bases between the two germline ends. The CDR3 runs 13 residues. The germline CDR1 and CDR2 sequences are SQVTM and ANQGSEA. The CDR3 bases are TGCAGCGTCGGCAGGCAGGACGGGCTCGAGCAGTACTTC. Protein sequence: CSVGRQDGLEQYF.

The chain uses TRBV7-3 and TRBJ1-2; possible D gene TRBD1, 6 bases. The CDR3 is 13 amino acids. CDR1 and CDR2 (germline): SGHTA, FQGTGA. V lost 3 bases, J lost 8 bases, and 13 bases lay in between. The CDR3 sequence: CASSLTGAGGYTF. CDR3 DNA: TGTGCCAGCAGCTTGACGGGGGCAGGGGGCTACACCTTC.

The rearrangement joins TRBV25-1 to TRBJ2-5; no reliable D call. Trimming stripped 3 bases from V and 3 bases from J, with 8 bases between. Germline CDR1 is MGHDK and CDR2 is SYGVNS. This CDR3 is 13 amino acids long. Written as DNA, the CDR3 is TGTGCCAGCAGTGAGACTGTAAAAGAGACCCAGTACTTC. Translating gives CASSETVKETQYF. Full variable domain (outside the CDR3, taken from reference TRBV25-1 and TRBJ2-5): EADIYQTPRYLVIGTGKKITLECSQTMGHDKMYWYQQDPGMELHLIHYSYGVNSTEKGDLSSESTVSRIRTEHFPLTLESARPSHTSQYLCASSETVKETQYFGPGTRLLVL.

V usage is TRBV30 and J usage is TRBJ2-2; D possibly corresponds to TRBD2 (5 bases). This CDR3 spans 12 amino acids. Germline CDR1 reads GTSNPN; CDR2 reads SVGIG (reference sequence). CDR3 bases: TGTGCTACCGGACTGAACACCGGGGAGCTGTTTTTT. Translated, it gives CATGLNTGELFF.

V and J are TRBV12-3 or TRBV12-4 and TRBJ2-5, with D uncertain. V dropped 7 bases and J dropped 2 bases, with 8 bases sitting between them. The CDR3 extends over 12 amino acids. CDR3 bases: TGTGCCAGCACCATCGGGCAAGAGACCCAGTACTTC. This translates into CASTIGQETQYF.

The V call is TRBV20-1, the J call TRBJ2-5; 8 positions match TRBD1. CDR1 is DFQATT, CDR2 SNEGSKA, per germline (reference sequence). The CDR3 consists of 13 residues. V was pared by 6 bases and J by 2 bases, with 5 bases of the junction left unmatched. The CDR3 DNA is TGCAGTGCCGTGGGACAGGAACAAGAGACCCAGTACTTC. Translated: CSAVGQEQETQYF.

The V gene is TRBV5-1, the J gene TRBJ2-1, with 8 bases matching TRBD1. Germline values: CDR1 SGHRS, CDR2 YFSETQ. V lost 4 bases and J lost 2; bases outside the gene matches: 8. There are 16 residues in the CDR3. CDR3 in amino acids: CASSPQTGVTYNEQFF. CDR3 nucleotides: TGCGCCAGCAGCCCCCAGACAGGGGTCACCTACAATGAGCAGTTCTTC.

The gene calls are TRBV14 and TRBJ2-5, with no clear D. Germline CDR1 and CDR2: SGHDN and FVKESK. The CDR3 is made up of 12 amino acids. The V gene lost 1 base and the J gene lost 2 bases, with 2 bases spanning the gap. CDR3 in amino acids: CASSQAQETQYF. The CDR3 nucleotides read TGTGCCAGCAGCCAAGCTCAAGAGACCCAGTACTTC.

The V and J genes are TRBV29-1 and TRBJ2-5; perhaps D is TRBD1 or TRBD2 (6 bases each). V lost 5 bases, J lost 4 bases, and 11 bases lay in between. The CDR3 loop spans 12 amino acids. Germline V gene lookup returns CDR1 SQVTM and CDR2 ANQGSEA. Written as DNA, the CDR3 is TGCAGCGTTCCAGAGGGGGGAGAGACCCAGTACTTC. Encoded protein: CSVPEGGETQYF.

This chain uses TRBV12-3 or TRBV12-4 with TRBJ2-7; tentatively, D is TRBD1 (5 bases). The length of the CDR3 is 15 residues. Trimming removed 6 bases at V and 2 bases at J, with 17 bases between. CDR3 protein: CASSHLGWGAYEQYF. DNA of the CDR3: TGTGCCAGCAGCCATTTGGGGTGGGGCGCCTACGAGCAGTACTTC.

The chain has TRBV14 and TRBJ2-1, with D tentatively TRBD1 or TRBD2 (5 bases each). CDR1 and CDR2 from the germline V gene are SGHDN and FVKESK. Trimming removed 4 bases at V and 10 bases at J, with 14 bases between. The CDR3 has 13 amino acids. DNA for the CDR3: TGTGCCAGCAGCCCCTTGGGGGAACGGGAGCAGTTCTTC. Translating it yields CASSPLGEREQFF. The full variable domain, in which reference TRBV14 and TRBJ2-1 provide the parts outside the CDR3, is EAGVTQFPSHSVIEKGQTVTLRCDPISGHDNLYWYRRVMGKEIKFLLHFVKESKQDESGMPNNRFLAERTGGTYSTLKVQPAELEDSGVYFCASSPLGEREQFFGPGTRLTVL.

The chain has TRBV7-6 and TRBJ1-5; D not resolved. Deletions cut 2 bases from V and 5 bases from J, with 7 bases between. This CDR3 has 13 residues. Germline CDR1 SGHVS, CDR2 FNYEAQ. CDR3 sequence (DNA): TGTGCCAGCAGCTTAAACGGTGATCAGCCCCAGCATTTT. Residues: CASSLNGDQPQHF.